The rows below give T cell receptor beta chains drawn from one sample of a study of beta chain features in type 1 diabetes. The repertoire was sequenced with immunoSEQ multiplex PCR; TCRdb's copy has only in-frame clones and lacks some. The table lists 300,000 to 450,000 clones, around 13% of them singletons. The sequenced material came from naive CD4+ T cells from blood. The receptors originated from a woman under 30 with type 1 diabetes. CDR3s include the opening cysteine and the closing phenylalanine or tryptophan. D genes are given only for firm matches. Part of the rows lack a size; the others show once, few, many or a class for expanded clones.

TRBJ1-5,-,TRBV19,few,CASSMGWGGQPQHF,TGTGCCAGTAGTATGGGGTGGGGCGGTCAGCCCCAGCATTTT
TRBJ2-7,TRBD2,TRBV5-4,few,CASSSPSGSYEQYF,TGTGCCAGCAGCTCGCCTAGCGGCTCCTACGAGCAGTACTTC
TRBJ2-1,-,TRBV28,few,CASSLSPGEQFF,TGTGCCAGCAGTTTAAGCCCGGGGGAGCAGTTCTTC
TRBJ2-7,TRBD2,TRBV29-1,-,CSVGGARNYEQYF,TGCAGCGTCGGGGGGGCTAGGAACTACGAGCAGTACTTC
TRBJ2-7,TRBD2,TRBV29-1,few,CSVQAGRVYEQYF,TGCAGCGTTCAAGCGGGGAGAGTCTACGAGCAGTACTTC
TRBJ2-1,-,TRBV7-2,-,CASHARWSRWDEQFF,TGTGCCAGCCATGCTCGGTGGAGTCGTTGGGATGAGCAGTTCTTC
TRBJ1-2,TRBD1,TRBV7-9,-,CASSSSGGTEIYGYTF,TGTGCCAGCAGTTCCAGCGGCGGGACAGAAATCTATGGCTACACCTTC
TRBJ2-7,TRBD1,TRBV5-1,-,CASSLWDRDYEQYF,TGCGCCAGCAGCCTCTGGGACAGGGACTACGAGCAGTACTTC
TRBJ2-3,TRBD2,TRBV14,-,CASSQWLAGPSTDTQYF,TGTGCCAGCAGCCAATGGTTAGCGGGACCCAGCACAGATACGCAGTATTTT
TRBJ2-7,-,TRBV30,few,CAWSVAGGTGEIF,-
TRBJ2-6,TRBD1,TRBV7-9,-,CASSHPGQGAGANVLTF,TGTGCCAGCAGCCATCCGGGACAGGGTGCTGGGGCCAACGTCCTGACTTTC
TRBJ2-7,-,TRBV6-1,-,CASSDFGYAQGRNYEQYF,TGTGCCAGCAGTGATTTTGGTTACGCGCAGGGTAGAAATTACGAGCAGTACTTC
TRBJ1-2,TRBD1,TRBV6-5,-,CASSGQAGVYTF,TGTGCCAGCAGTGGACAGGCTGGGGTCTACACCTTC
TRBJ2-7,-,TRBV11-2,few,CASSLESYEQYF,TGTGCCAGCAGCTTAGAGAGCTACGAGCAGTACTTC
TRBJ2-1,TRBD1,TRBV4-3,-,CASSPRTRQGWSYNEQFF,TGCGCCAGCAGCCCAAGAACCCGACAGGGTTGGTCCTACAATGAGCAGTTCTTC
TRBJ2-1,-,TRBV6-6,few,CASSYSVGDSGLQFF,TGTGCCAGCAGTTACTCCGTAGGTGATAGCGGCCTTCAGTTCTTC
TRBJ2-2,-,TRBV7-3,-,CASGAGWGELFF,TGTGCCAGCGGCGCAGGATGGGGGGAGCTGTTTTTT
TRBJ2-1,-,TRBV18,-,CASSPRSSYNEQFF,TGTGCCAGCTCACCCCGGAGCTCCTACAATGAGCAGTTCTTC
TRBJ2-5,TRBD1,TRBV7-2,-,CASSYRDRQETQYF,TGTGCCAGCAGCTACCGGGACAGGCAAGAGACCCAGTACTTC
TRBJ2-1,TRBD2,TRBV6-5,few,CASSSRARGGNEQFF,TGTGCCAGCAGTTCCCGGGCCCGGGGGGGCAATGAGCAGTTCTTC
TRBJ2-1,-,TRBV9,few,CASSAEVRYNEQFF,TGTGCCAGCAGCGCCGAAGTCCGGTACAATGAGCAGTTCTTC
TRBJ2-1,-,TRBV6-1,few,CASSTVPEQFF,TGTGCCAGCAGCACAGTGCCTGAGCAGTTCTTC
TRBJ1-2,TRBD1,TRBV28,-,CASSLGAGTGLNTF,TGTGCCAGCAGTTTGGGGGCGGGGACAGGGCTCAACACCTTC
TRBJ1-2,-,TRBV18,-,CASSPSGFEGDGYTF,TGTGCCAGCTCACCTTCGGGCTTCGAGGGGGATGGCTACACCTTC
TRBJ2-1,TRBD2,TRBV11-2,-,CASSLEGTSGINEQFF,TGTGCCAGCAGCTTAGAAGGGACTAGCGGGATTAATGAGCAGTTCTTC
TRBJ2-3,TRBD1,TRBV7-9,-,CASSPGGTGVPFMDTQYF,TGTGCCAGCAGCCCTGGAGGGACAGGGGTCCCCTTTATGGATACGCAGTATTTT
TRBJ1-1,-,TRBV7-8,few,CASSRDITEAFF,TGTGCCAGCAGTAGGGACATCACTGAAGCTTTCTTT
TRBJ2-3,-,TRBV7-2,-,CASRRQVGDTQYF,TGTGCCAGCAGAAGACAGGTTGGGGATACGCAGTATTTT
TRBJ1-6,-,TRBV2,-,CASSPGGVLSPLHF,TGTGCCAGCAGCCCTGGGGGGGTACTTTCACCCCTCCACTTT
TRBJ1-6,TRBD1,TRBV18,-,CASSRTGTNSPLHF,TGTGCCAGCTCGCGGACAGGGACTAATTCACCCCTCCACTTT
TRBJ2-1,-,TRBV9,few,CASSPTGLMNEQFF,TGTGCCAGCAGTCCTACGGGGTTAATGAATGAGCAGTTCTTC
TRBJ2-1,TRBD1,TRBV28,-,CASSGPGTGVTEQFF,TGTGCCAGCAGTGGCCCCGGGACAGGGGTCACTGAGCAGTTCTTC
TRBJ2-7,-,TRBV11-2,few,CASSLDFLVPGGYF,TGTGCCAGCAGCTTAGATTTCCTAGTCCCTGGTGGGTACTTC
TRBJ1-4,-,TRBV18,few,CASSPPREREKLFF,TGTGCCAGCTCACCACCCAGGGAAAGAGAAAAACTGTTTTTT
TRBJ1-6,-,TRBV5-1,-,CASSFGDNSPLHF,TGCGCCAGCAGCTTTGGAGATAATTCACCCCTCCACTTT
TRBJ1-4,-,TRBV7-9,-,CASSKGAGSEKLFF,TGTGCCAGCAGCAAGGGAGCGGGGAGCGAAAAACTGTTTTTT
TRBJ1-1,-,TRBV7-2,-,CASSRNTEAFF,TGTGCCAGCAGCCGGAACACTGAAGCTTTCTTT
TRBJ2-5,TRBD1,TRBV4-3,-,CASSLQGETQYF,TGCGCCAGCAGCCTACAGGGGGAGACCCAGTACTTC
TRBJ2-7,TRBD1,TRBV29-1,-,CSVDLGTDYEQYF,TGCAGCGTTGATTTGGGGACAGACTACGAGCAGTACTTC
TRBJ1-1,-,TRBV4-3,-,CASSQGPGVNTEAFF,TGCGCCAGCAGCCAAGGTCCCGGAGTAAACACTGAAGCTTTCTTT
TRBJ2-5,-,TRBV5-4,-,CASSTPGRQKETQYF,TGTGCCAGCAGCACCCCCGGGAGACAAAAAGAGACCCAGTACTTC
TRBJ2-1,TRBD2,TRBV18,-,CASSPPAGDNEQFF,TGTGCCAGCTCACCACCGGCGGGAGACAATGAGCAGTTCTTC
TRBJ2-5,TRBD1,TRBV7-9,few,CASSPGQGQETQYF,TGTGCCAGCAGCCCGGGACAGGGCCAAGAGACCCAGTACTTC
TRBJ2-6,-,TRBV5-4,few,CASSVPGRTLASGANVLTF,TGTGCCAGCAGCGTGCCCGGACGGACTCTCGCCTCTGGGGCCAACGTCCTGACTTTC
TRBJ2-7,-,TRBV7-9,few,CASSALPDYLEQYF,TGTGCCAGCAGCGCCCTACCGGACTACCTCGAGCAGTACTTC
TRBJ2-7,-,TRBV7-9,few,CASSLAMMPAEGQYF,TGTGCCAGCAGCTTAGCTATGATGCCGGCCGAGGGACAGTACTTC